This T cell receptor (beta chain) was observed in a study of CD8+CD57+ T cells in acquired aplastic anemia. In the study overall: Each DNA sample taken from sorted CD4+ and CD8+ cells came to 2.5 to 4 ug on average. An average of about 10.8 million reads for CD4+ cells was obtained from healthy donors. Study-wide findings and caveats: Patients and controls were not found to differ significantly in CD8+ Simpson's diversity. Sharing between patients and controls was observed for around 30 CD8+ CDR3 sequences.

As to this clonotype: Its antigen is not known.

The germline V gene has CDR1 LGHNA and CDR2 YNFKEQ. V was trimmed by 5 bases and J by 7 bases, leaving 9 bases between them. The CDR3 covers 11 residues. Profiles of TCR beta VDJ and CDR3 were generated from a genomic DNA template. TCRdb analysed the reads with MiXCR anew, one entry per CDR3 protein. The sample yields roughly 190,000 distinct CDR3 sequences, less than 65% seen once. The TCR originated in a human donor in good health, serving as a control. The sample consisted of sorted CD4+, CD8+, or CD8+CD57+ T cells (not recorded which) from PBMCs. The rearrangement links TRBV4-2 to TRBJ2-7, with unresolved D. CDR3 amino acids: CASSSDGEQYF. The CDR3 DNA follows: TGTGCCAGCAGCTCAGACGGGGAGCAGTACTTC.